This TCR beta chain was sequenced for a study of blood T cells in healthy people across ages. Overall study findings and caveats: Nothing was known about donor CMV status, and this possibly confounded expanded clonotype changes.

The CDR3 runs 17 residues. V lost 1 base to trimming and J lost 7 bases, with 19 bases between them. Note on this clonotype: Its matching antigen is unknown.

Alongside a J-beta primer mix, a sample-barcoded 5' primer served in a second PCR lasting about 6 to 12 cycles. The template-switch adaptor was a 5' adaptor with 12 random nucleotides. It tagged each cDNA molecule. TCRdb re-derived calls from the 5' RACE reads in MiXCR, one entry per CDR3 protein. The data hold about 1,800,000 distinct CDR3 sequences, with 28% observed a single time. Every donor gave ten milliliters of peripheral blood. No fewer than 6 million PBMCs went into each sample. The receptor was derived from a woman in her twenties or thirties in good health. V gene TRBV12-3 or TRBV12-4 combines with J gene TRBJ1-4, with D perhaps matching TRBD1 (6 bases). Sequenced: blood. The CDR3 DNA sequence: TGTGCCAGCAGTTTAGGGTACCGAGTACAGGGAGGTGAAAAACTGTTTTTT. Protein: CASSLGYRVQGGEKLFF.